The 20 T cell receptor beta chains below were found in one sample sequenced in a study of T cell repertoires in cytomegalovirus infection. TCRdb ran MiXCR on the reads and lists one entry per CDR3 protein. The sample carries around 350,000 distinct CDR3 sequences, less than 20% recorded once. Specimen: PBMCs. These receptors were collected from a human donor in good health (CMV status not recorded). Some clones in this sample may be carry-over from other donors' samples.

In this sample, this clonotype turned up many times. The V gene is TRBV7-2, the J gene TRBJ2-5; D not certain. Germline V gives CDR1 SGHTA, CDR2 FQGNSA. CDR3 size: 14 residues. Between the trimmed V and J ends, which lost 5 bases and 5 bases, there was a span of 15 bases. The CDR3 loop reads CASSLNKGRETQYF. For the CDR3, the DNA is TGTGCCAGCAGCCTCAACAAGGGCCGGGAGACCCAGTACTTC.

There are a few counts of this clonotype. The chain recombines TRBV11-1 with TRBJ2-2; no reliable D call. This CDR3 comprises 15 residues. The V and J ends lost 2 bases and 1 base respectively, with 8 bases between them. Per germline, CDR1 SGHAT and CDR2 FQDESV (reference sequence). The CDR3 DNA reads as TGTGCCAGCAGCTTACAGGAACAGAACACCGGGGAGCTGTTTTTT. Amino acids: CASSLQEQNTGELFF. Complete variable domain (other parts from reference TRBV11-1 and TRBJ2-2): EAEVAQSPRYKITEKSQAVAFWCDPISGHATLYWYRQILGQGPELLVQFQDESVVDDSQLPKDRFSAERLKGVDSTLKIQPAELGDSAMYLCASSLQEQNTGELFFGEGSRLTVL.

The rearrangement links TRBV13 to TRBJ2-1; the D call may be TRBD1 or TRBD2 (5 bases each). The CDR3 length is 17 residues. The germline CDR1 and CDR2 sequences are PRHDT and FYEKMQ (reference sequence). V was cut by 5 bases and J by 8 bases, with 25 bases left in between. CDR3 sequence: CASSRRGVSPPGDEQFF. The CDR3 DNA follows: TGTGCCAGCAGCCGAAGAGGGGTGAGCCCCCCCGGGGATGAGCAGTTCTTC.

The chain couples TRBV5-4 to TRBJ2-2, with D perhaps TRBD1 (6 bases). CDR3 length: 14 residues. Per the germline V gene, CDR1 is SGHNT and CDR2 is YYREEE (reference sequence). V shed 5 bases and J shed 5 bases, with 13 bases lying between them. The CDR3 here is CASSFAQGTGELFF. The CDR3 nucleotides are TGTGCCAGCAGTTTTGCACAGGGAACCGGGGAGCTGTTTTTT.

CDR3 region: CAGYREDGYTF. The CDR3, as DNA: TGTGCCGGCTACAGGGAGGATGGCTACACCTTC. The chain combines TRBV7-9 with TRBJ1-2; D may be TRBD1 (6 bases). The CDR3 contains 11 residues. Germline V gives CDR1 SEHNR, CDR2 FQNEAQ (reference sequence). V lost 11 bases and J 6 bases, leaving 13 bases between the germline ends.

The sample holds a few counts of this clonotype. This chain's CDR3 is CASKRQEELFF. CDR3 sequence (DNA): TGTGCCAGCAAACGACAGGAGGAGCTGTTTTTT. The chain is built from TRBV6-2 or TRBV6-3 and TRBJ2-2; TRBD1 might be the D (6 bases). Trimming removed 7 bases at V and 10 bases at J, with 10 bases between. This CDR3 has 11 residues. Per germline, CDR1 MNHEY and CDR2 SVGEGT.

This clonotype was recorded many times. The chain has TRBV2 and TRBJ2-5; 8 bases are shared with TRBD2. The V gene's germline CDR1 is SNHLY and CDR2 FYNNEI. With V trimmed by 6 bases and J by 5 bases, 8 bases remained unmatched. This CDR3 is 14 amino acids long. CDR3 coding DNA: TGTGCCAGCAGACGCGGGGGGTTCGCGGAGACCCAGTACTTC. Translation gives CASRRGGFAETQYF.

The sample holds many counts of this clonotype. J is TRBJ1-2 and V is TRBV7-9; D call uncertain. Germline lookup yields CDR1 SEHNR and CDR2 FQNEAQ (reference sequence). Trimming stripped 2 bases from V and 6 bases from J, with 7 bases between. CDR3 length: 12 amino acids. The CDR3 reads CASSLLGDGYTF. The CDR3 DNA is TGTGCCAGCAGCTTATTAGGAGATGGCTACACCTTC.

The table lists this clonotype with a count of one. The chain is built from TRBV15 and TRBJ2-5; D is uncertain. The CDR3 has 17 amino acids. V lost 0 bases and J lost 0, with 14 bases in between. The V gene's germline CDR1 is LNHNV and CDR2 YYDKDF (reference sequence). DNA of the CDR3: TGTGCCACCAGCAGAGATGAGGCCAGTTGGTACCAAGAGACCCAGTACTTC. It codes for CATSRDEASWYQETQYF.

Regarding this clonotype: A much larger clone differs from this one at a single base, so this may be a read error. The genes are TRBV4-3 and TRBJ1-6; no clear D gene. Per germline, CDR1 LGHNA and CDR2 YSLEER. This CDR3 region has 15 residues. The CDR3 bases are TGCGCCAGCAGCCAAGAGACACTCTATAATTCACCCCACCACTTT. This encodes CASSQETLYNSPHHF.

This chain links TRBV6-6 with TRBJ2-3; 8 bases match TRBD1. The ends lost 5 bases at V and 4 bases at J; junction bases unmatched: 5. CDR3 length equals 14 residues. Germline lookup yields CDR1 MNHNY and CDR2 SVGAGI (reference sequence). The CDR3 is CASSDTGGPDTQYF. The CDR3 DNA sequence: TGTGCCAGCAGTGACACAGGGGGGCCAGATACGCAGTATTTT.

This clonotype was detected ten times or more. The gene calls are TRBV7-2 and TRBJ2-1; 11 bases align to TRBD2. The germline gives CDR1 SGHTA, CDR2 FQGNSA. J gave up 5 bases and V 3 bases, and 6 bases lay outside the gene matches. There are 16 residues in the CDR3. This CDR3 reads CASSFNSGGGNNEQFF. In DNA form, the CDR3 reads TGTGCCAGCAGCTTCAATAGCGGGGGGGGCAACAATGAGCAGTTCTTC.

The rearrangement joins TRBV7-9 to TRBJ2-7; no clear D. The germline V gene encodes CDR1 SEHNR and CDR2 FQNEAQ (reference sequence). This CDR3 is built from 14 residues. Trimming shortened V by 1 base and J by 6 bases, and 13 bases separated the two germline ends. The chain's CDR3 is CASSLGQSASEQYF. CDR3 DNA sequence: TGTGCCAGCAGCTTAGGGCAGTCGGCGAGCGAGCAGTACTTC.

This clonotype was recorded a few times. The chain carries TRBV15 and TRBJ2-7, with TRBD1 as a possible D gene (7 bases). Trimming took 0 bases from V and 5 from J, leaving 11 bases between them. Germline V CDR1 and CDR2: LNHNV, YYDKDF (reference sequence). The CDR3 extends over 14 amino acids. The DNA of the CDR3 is TGTGCCACCAGCAGAGATGCCAGGGGGGACGAGCAGTACTTC. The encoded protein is CATSRDARGDEQYF.

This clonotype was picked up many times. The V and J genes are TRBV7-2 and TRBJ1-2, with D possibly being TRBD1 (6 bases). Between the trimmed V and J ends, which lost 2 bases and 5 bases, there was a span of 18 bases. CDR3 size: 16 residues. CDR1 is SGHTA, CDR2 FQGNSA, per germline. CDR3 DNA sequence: TGTGCCAGCAGCTTATCAGTAGGCGGGGGCCCTTATGGCTACACCTTC. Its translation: CASSLSVGGGPYGYTF. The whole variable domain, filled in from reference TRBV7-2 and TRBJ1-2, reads GAGVSQSPSNKVTEKGKDVELRCDPISGHTALYWYRQSLGQGLEFLIYFQGNSAPDKSGLPSDRFSAERTGGSVSTLTIQRTQQEDSAVYLCASSLSVGGGPYGYTFGSGTRLTVV.

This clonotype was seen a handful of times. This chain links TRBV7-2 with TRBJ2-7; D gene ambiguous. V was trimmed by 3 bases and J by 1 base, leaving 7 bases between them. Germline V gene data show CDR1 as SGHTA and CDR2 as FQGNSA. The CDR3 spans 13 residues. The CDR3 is CASSFARSYEQYF. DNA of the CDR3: TGTGCCAGCAGCTTCGCACGGTCCTACGAGCAGTACTTC.

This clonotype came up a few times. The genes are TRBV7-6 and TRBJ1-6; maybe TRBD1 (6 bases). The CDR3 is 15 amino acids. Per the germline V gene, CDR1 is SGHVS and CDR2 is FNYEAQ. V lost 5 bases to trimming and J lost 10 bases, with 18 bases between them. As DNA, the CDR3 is TGTGCCAGCAGCCTATTACAGGGTGCGGAGTCACCCCTCCACTTT. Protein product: CASSLLQGAESPLHF.

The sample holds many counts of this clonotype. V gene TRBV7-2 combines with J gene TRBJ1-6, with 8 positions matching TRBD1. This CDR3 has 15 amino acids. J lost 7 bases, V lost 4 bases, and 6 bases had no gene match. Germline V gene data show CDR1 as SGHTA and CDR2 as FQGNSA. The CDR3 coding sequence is TGTGCCAGCAGCTCAATGACAGGGGACAATTCACCCCTCCACTTT. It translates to CASSSMTGDNSPLHF.

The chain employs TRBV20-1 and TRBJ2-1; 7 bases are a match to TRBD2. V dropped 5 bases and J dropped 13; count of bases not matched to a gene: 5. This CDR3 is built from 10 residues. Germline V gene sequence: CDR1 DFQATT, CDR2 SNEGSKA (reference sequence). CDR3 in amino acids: CSAWRGRQFF. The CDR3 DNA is TGCAGTGCTTGGCGGGGGAGACAGTTCTTC.

This CDR3 is CASSLTGGGAFF. The CDR3 DNA is TGTGCCAGCAGTTTAACCGGTGGAGGAGCTTTCTTT. This chain uses TRBV28 with TRBJ1-1; D ambiguous. The CDR3 sequence is 12 residues long. Germline CDR1 and CDR2: MDHEN and SYDVKM. V lost 2 bases and J 10 bases, leaving 11 bases between the germline ends.